Below, 3 T cell receptor beta chains from the same sample are listed, as sequenced in a study of blood T cell repertoires in COVID-19. Profiled with immunoSEQ multiplex PCR; TCRdb holds only in-frame clones, not every one. Among about 98,000 clones listed, around 90% were seen once. The specimen sequenced was peripheral blood. These receptors all stem from a woman aged 45-65 years with COVID-19, enrolled during active disease.

The chain joins TRBV3-1 (or the pseudogene TRBV3-2) to TRBJ2-3; TRBD2 matches 8 bases. The CDR3 consists of 17 residues. Germline V CDR1 and CDR2: LGHDT, YNNKEL (reference sequence). V trimming: 4 bases; J trimming: 4 bases; junction bases outside the gene matches: 13. The CDR3 protein is CASSLAGSRIDPDTQYF. CDR3 DNA: TGTGCCAGCAGCCTAGCGGGGAGCCGTATTGACCCAGATACGCAGTATTTT.

This clone was seen a few times. The chain links TRBV3-1 (or the pseudogene TRBV3-2) to TRBJ1-3; no clear D. Germline CDR1 reads LGHDT; CDR2 reads YNNKEL (reference sequence). The CDR3 is 15 residues long. V lost 4 bases, J lost 5 bases, and 15 bases lay in between. In DNA form, the CDR3 reads TGTGCCAGCAGCCCACAGAACAATGGGCGAAACACCATATATTTT. Amino acids: CASSPQNNGRNTIYF.

The gene calls are TRBV3-1 (or the pseudogene TRBV3-2) and TRBJ2-3; 11 bases are shared with TRBD2. Germline V CDR1 and CDR2: LGHDT, YNNKEL (reference sequence). J lost 5 bases, V lost 5 bases, and 3 bases had no gene match. CDR3 size: 14 residues. CDR3 DNA: TGTGCCAGCAGCGCTCTAGCGGGGGGAGATACGCAGTATTTT. Its protein is CASSALAGGDTQYF.